The clone carrying this TCR beta chain was counted ten times or more. The antigen remains unidentified. V dropped 0 bases and J dropped 10; count of bases not matched to a gene: 8. There are 15 residues in the CDR3. From germline, CDR1 is SGHAT and CDR2 FQNNGV. This entry belongs to a study of identical twins. Findings of the study overall: Researchers reported weaker excess twin sharing in beta out-of-frame sequences. Potential partial confounding of zero-insertion analyses by invariant MAIT and iNKT cells was noted. Fewer insertions were carried by abundant cord blood beta clonotypes, but none was seen in memory repertoires.

TCRdb reprocessed the 5' RACE reads with MiXCR, giving one entry per CDR3 protein. The sample lists approximately 240,000 distinct CDR3 sequences, over 13% occurring once. Donors uniformly comprised healthy Caucasians. Sequences were obtained from memory (CD45RO+) T cells sorted from blood. This chain links TRBV11-2 with TRBJ2-5, with 10 bases that match TRBD2. This receptor was identified in a woman aged 18-35 years in good health. The CDR3 region is CASSLEPSGSRGQYF. The CDR3 DNA sequence: TGTGCCAGCAGCTTAGAACCTAGCGGGAGTAGGGGCCAGTACTTC. The entire variable domain, with the rest obtained from reference TRBV11-2 and TRBJ2-5, is as follows: EAGVAQSPRYKIIEKRQSVAFWCNPISGHATLYWYQQILGQGPKLLIQFQNNGVVDDSQLPKDRFSAERLKGVDSTLKIQPAKLEDSAVYLCASSLEPSGSRGQYFGPGTRLLVL.